This note documents a single T cell receptor beta chain sequence. V trimming: 5 bases; J trimming: 4 bases; junction bases outside the gene matches: 8. The CDR3 is made up of 15 amino acids. The germline V gene has CDR1 MDHEN and CDR2 SYDVKM. These data belong to a study of blood T cell repertoires in COVID-19. Study details: T cells, B-cell-depleted T cells, or PBMCs supplied cDNA or gDNA.

Clones were read by immunoSEQ multiplex PCR, and TCRdb kept only the in-frame ones, dropping some. The sample contains 200,000 or so clones, more than 85% of which appear only once. Sequences were obtained from peripheral blood. The chain employs TRBV28 and TRBJ1-1, with 9 positions matching TRBD1. The TCR was taken from a man aged 65 to 85 with active or convalescent COVID-19. CDR3 in DNA: TGTGCCAGCAGTATTACAGGGGGCGTAGGCACTGAAGCTTTCTTT. Protein sequence: CASSITGGVGTEAFF.